This T cell receptor beta chain came from a study of T cells after yellow fever vaccination. This CDR3 has 17 residues. Germline V CDR1 and CDR2: SGDLS, YYNGEE. The V end was cut by 0 bases, the J end by 0 bases, with 12 bases between. TCRdb reanalysed the 5' RACE reads using MiXCR and keeps one entry per CDR3 protein. This table has tens of thousands of distinct CDR3 sequences, roughly 6.9% appearing once. This receptor was taken from a man aged 18 to 35 who received the YFV17D yellow fever vaccine. The chain uses TRBV9 and TRBJ1-4; D is ambiguous. Sequences were derived from CD8+ T cells sorted from PBMCs, sampled 4 to 5 days after the first yellow fever vaccination. The CDR3 DNA is TGTGCCAGCAGCGTAGCCCCCGGGTCAACAACTAATGAAAAACTGTTTTTT. It is translated as CASSVAPGSTTNEKLFF.